This TCR beta chain was sequenced during a study of CD8 T cells in ankylosing spondylitis. General observations from the study: Reported data indicate significant enrichment of disease-linked clones within matched ankylosing spondylitis synovial fluid. In ankylosing spondylitis blood, a motif of 7 to 9 highly homologous TCR beta variants appeared characteristic.

Details on this clonotype: The target antigen is unknown. A much larger clone sits a single nucleotide away, making a read error possible.

Quantitative molecular-barcoded 5'-RACE generated the TCR beta libraries. MiXCR, run by TCRdb on the 5' RACE reads, gives a single entry per CDR3 protein. The sample has 200,000 to 250,000 distinct CDR3 sequences; about 10% are singletons. The receptor was derived from a male donor with ankylosing spondylitis or in good health (not recorded which). The sample taken for sequencing was blood, either unsorted or a sorted T cell fraction (not recorded which).

The CDR3: CASGARGPSSYNEQFF. In DNA, the CDR3 is TGTGCCAGCGGCGCCCGGGGGCCCAGCTCCTACAATGAGCAGTTCTTC. V is TRBV14 and J is TRBJ2-1, with D perhaps assigned TRBD1 or TRBD2 (6 bases each). The ends were cut back, 8 bases at V and 0 bases at J, with 17 bases in the middle. The CDR3 sequence is 16 residues long. Germline V gene sequence: CDR1 SGHDN, CDR2 FVKESK.